A single sample is the source of the 3 T cell receptor beta chains below, sequenced in a study of blood T cell repertoires in COVID-19. Assay used: immunoSEQ multiplex PCR; TCRdb lists only in-frame clones, some missing. This table holds roughly 80,000 clones, approximately 88% found once. Sequenced sample: peripheral blood. The receptors were gathered from a woman older than 75 with acute or convalescent COVID-19.

The chain is built from TRBV6-2 or TRBV6-3 and TRBJ1-2, with TRBD1 matching over 7 bases. The V gene end was trimmed by 2 bases and the J gene end by 8 bases; junction bases not matched to a gene: 2. Germline V gene data show CDR1 as MNHEY and CDR2 as SVGEGT. The CDR3 totals 12 residues. The CDR3 DNA is TGTGCCAGCAGTTACGGGACAGCCGGCTACACCTTC. Translating it yields CASSYGTAGYTF.

The rearrangement joins TRBV7-9 to TRBJ2-3, with 10 bases lining up with TRBD2. The CDR3 spans 16 residues. CDR1 is SEHNR and CDR2 is FQNEAQ in the germline V gene (reference sequence). With 5 bases clipped from V and 2 bases from J, the junction kept 7 bases outside the gene matches. CDR3 nucleotide sequence: TGTGCCAGCAGCCGACTAGCGGGCGCACTCACAGATACGCAGTATTTT. It specifies CASSRLAGALTDTQYF.

The J gene is TRBJ1-1, the V gene TRBV9; 9 bases line up with TRBD1. Trimming took 3 bases from V and 4 from J; bases not matched to a gene: 4. The CDR3 contains 14 residues. Germline CDR1 is SGDLS and CDR2 is YYNGEE. The CDR3 DNA follows: TGTGCCAGCAGCGCTGACAGGGGGAGCACTGAAGCTTTCTTT. Translating gives CASSADRGSTEAFF. The whole variable domain, filled in from reference TRBV9 and TRBJ1-1, reads DSGVTQTPKHLITATGQRVTLRCSPRSGDLSVYWYQQSLDQGLQFLIQYYNGEERAKGNILERFSAQQFPDLHSELNLSSLELGDSALYFCASSADRGSTEAFFGQGTRLTVV.